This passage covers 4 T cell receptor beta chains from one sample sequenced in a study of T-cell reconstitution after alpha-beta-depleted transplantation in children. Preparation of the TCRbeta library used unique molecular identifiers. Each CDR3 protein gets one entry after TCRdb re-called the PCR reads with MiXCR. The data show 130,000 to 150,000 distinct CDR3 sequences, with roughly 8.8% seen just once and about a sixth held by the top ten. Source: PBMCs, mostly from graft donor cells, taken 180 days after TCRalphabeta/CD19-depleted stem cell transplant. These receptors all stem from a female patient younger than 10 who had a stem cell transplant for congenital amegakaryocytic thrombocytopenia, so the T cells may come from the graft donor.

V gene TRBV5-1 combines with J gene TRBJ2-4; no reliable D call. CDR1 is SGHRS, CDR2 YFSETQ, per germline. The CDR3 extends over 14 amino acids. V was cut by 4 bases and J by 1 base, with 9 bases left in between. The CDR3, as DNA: TGCGCCAGCAGCCTGGAGTGGGCCAAAAACATTCAGTACTTC. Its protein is CASSLEWAKNIQYF.

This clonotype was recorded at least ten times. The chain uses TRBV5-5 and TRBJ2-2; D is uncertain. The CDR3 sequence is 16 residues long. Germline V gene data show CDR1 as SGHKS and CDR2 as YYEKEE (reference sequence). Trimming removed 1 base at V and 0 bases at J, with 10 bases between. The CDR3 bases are TGTGCCAGCAGCTTGAGCCAGCCCGCGAACACCGGGGAGCTGTTTTTT. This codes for CASSLSQPANTGELFF.

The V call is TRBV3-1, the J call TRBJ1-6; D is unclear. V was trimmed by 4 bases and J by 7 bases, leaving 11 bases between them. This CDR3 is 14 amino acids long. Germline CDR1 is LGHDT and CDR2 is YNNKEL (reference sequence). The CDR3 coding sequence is TGTGCCAGCAGCCGAGAGGCGGTGAATTCACCCCTCCACTTT. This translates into CASSREAVNSPLHF.

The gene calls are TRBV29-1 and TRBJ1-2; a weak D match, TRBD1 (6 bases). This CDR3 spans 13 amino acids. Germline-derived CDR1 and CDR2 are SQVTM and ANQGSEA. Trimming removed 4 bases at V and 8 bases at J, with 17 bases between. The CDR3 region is CSVVGRGGGGYTF. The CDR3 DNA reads TGCAGCGTTGTCGGCAGGGGAGGTGGGGGCTACACCTTC.